This T cell receptor beta chain is from a study of quantifying T cell responses using KT2 cells. As for the study in general: Reverse transcription used primers in the TCR alpha and beta constant regions.

Fixed numbers of PBMC received varying amounts of KT2 cells. The CDR3 covers 15 residues. Germline CDR1 reads SEHNR; CDR2 reads FQNEAQ (reference sequence). V was clipped by 1 base and J by 1 base, with 11 bases between them. Each cDNA got a UMI-containing oligo ligated at its 3' end. An equimolar mix of RC1.1 and RC1.2 primed the beta chain across TRBC1 and TRBC2. TCRdb recomputed calls from the UMI-ligation and nested PCR reads with MiXCR, one row per CDR3 protein. Of roughly 38,000 distinct CDR3 sequences detected, approximately 15% appear once; the ten largest clones hold 40% to 55%. This TCR derives from a human donor. Material for sequencing was PBMCs spiked with cells of the T cell clone KT2. The chain links TRBV7-9 to TRBJ2-7, with D perhaps TRBD1 (5 bases). DNA of the CDR3: TGTGCCAGCAGCTTAGTCAGGTCAGGGTCCTACGAGCAGTACTTC. This codes for CASSLVRSGSYEQYF. Filled out from reference TRBV7-9 and TRBJ2-7, the complete variable domain reads DTGVSQNPRHKITKRGQNVTFRCDPISEHNRLYWYRQTLGQGPEFLTYFQNEAQLEKSRLLSDRFSAERPKGSFSTLEIQRTEQGDSAMYLCASSLVRSGSYEQYFGPGTRLTVT.